This is a list of T cell receptor beta chains from one sample in a study of beta chain features in type 1 diabetes. The assay was immunoSEQ multiplex PCR, and TCRdb's table has in-frame clones only and misses some. In the table there are more than 200,000 clones, under 20% of which are singletons. The sample comprised naive CD4+ T cells from blood. These TCRs come from a man aged 30 to 45 with type 1 diabetes. Each CDR3 is given with its conserved first and last residue. A D gene is named only where the DNA matches it firmly. Expanded clones are given a class, and other clones once, few, many or no size at all.

D | length | J | size | V | CDR3 | DNA
NA | 12 | TRBJ2-1 | few | TRBV9 | CASSVDREEQFF | TGTGCCAGCAGCGTAGACCGGGAGGAGCAGTTCTTC
NA | 15 | TRBJ2-5 | NA | TRBV6-6 | CASRPRVLYQETQYF | TGTGCCAGCAGACCCAGGGTCCTCTACCAAGAGACCCAGTACTTC
NA | 16 | TRBJ2-2 | few | TRBV7-9 | CASSLGLRRDTGELFF | TGTGCCAGCAGCTTAGGACTCCGTAGGGACACCGGGGAGCTGTTTTTT
NA | 15 | TRBJ2-1 | few | TRBV19 | CASSPPGMSYNEQFF | TGTGCCAGTAGCCCTCCAGGGATGTCCTACAATGAGCAGTTCTTC
NA | 12 | TRBJ2-7 | NA | TRBV28 | CASSLKRREQYF | TGTGCCAGCAGTTTAAAGCGGCGCGAGCAGTACTTC
TRBD1 | 16 | TRBJ2-7 | few | TRBV7-9 | CASSPPGTGVMSEQYF | TGTGCCAGCAGCCCCCCGGGGACAGGGGTGATGTCCGAGCAGTACTTC
TRBD1 | 15 | TRBJ1-2 | NA | TRBV30 | CAWSTPRTGLFGYTF | TGTGCCTGGAGTACGCCAAGGACAGGGCTATTCGGCTACACCTTC
NA | 17 | TRBJ1-3 | few | TRBV4-3 | CASSQDGIVGPVNTIYF | TGCGCCAGCAGCCAAGATGGAATCGTAGGCCCCGTAAACACCATATATTTT
NA | 14 | TRBJ2-1 | NA | TRBV29-1 | CSVLKWSSYNEQFF | TGCAGCGTTTTGAAATGGTCCTCCTACAATGAGCAGTTCTTC
TRBD2 | 15 | TRBJ2-5 | once | TRBV28 | CASSLPTSGSQTQYF | TGTGCCAGCAGTCTCCCGACTAGCGGGAGTCAGACCCAGTACTTC
TRBD1 | 18 | TRBJ1-2 | NA | TRBV28 | CASSPPIRQGSSDYGYTF | TGTGCCAGCAGTCCTCCGATCAGACAGGGATCTTCGGACTATGGCTACACCTTC
NA | 12 | TRBJ2-7 | NA | TRBV28 | CASSSLYYEQYF | TGTGCCAGCAGTTCACTGTACTACGAGCAGTACTTC
NA | 11 | TRBJ2-7 | NA | TRBV25-1 | CASSEWGEQYF | TGTGCCAGCAGTGAATGGGGCGAGCAGTACTTC
NA | 11 | TRBJ2-5 | NA | TRBV20-1 | CSGLEQETQYF | TGCAGTGGTCTAGAACAAGAGACCCAGTACTTC
NA | 16 | TRBJ1-5 | NA | TRBV23-1 | CASSPPGQPSNQPQHF | TGCGCCAGCAGTCCGCCCGGACAGCCCAGCAATCAGCCCCAGCATTTT
NA | 13 | TRBJ2-3 | few | TRBV25-1 | CASRQASTDTQYF | TGTGCCAGCAGGCAGGCCAGCACAGATACGCAGTATTTT
TRBD2 | 18 | TRBJ2-6 | NA | TRBV18 | CASSPNLAGGDGANVLTF | TGTGCCAGCTCACCGAATCTAGCGGGAGGCGATGGGGCCAACGTCCTGACTTTC
NA | 13 | TRBJ2-1 | NA | TRBV5-1 | CASSMGSYNEQFF | TGCGCCAGCAGCATGGGGTCCTACAATGAGCAGTTCTTC
NA | 12 | TRBJ2-2 | few | TRBV10-1 | CASSDPDGGVFF | TGCGCCAGCAGTGATCCGGACGGCGGTGTGTTTTTT
TRBD1 | 13 | TRBJ2-5 | few | TRBV10-3 | CAIGGQGQETQYF | TGTGCCATCGGGGGACAGGGCCAAGAGACCCAGTACTTC
NA | 11 | TRBJ2-1 | few | TRBV13 | CASSLSGMLFF | TGTGCCAGCAGCTTATCTGGGATGCTGTTCTTC
TRBD2 | 16 | TRBJ2-5 | few | TRBV5-4 | CASSLQGLAGVETQYF | TGTGCCAGCAGTCTGCAGGGACTAGCGGGAGTAGAGACCCAGTACTTC
NA | 11 | TRBJ2-1 | NA | TRBV20-1 | CSAKKYNEQFF | TGCAGTGCTAAAAAATACAATGAGCAGTTCTTC
TRBD1 | 12 | TRBJ2-7 | NA | TRBV25-1 | CASSGYRGQVDF | TGTGCCAGCAGTGGCTACAGGGGCCAGGTGGACTTC
TRBD1 | 15 | TRBJ1-4 | few | TRBV30 | CAWGPGGAGGEKLFF | TGTGCCTGGGGGCCAGGGGGCGCCGGAGGTGAAAAACTGTTTTTT
TRBD2 | 16 | TRBJ2-7 | NA | TRBV4-3 | CASSQESSGATYEQYF | TGCGCCAGCAGCCAAGAGTCTAGCGGGGCTACCTACGAGCAGTACTTC
NA | 12 | TRBJ2-5 | few | TRBV7-6 | CATGNRSETQYF | TGTGCCACCGGCAACCGGTCAGAGACCCAGTACTTC
NA | 11 | TRBJ2-7 | NA | TRBV30 | CAWTGAYEQYF | TGTGCCTGGACCGGGGCCTACGAGCAGTACTTC
NA | 16 | TRBJ2-3 | NA | TRBV6-1 | CASSESRGRVTDTQYF | TGTGCCAGCAGTGAATCCCGAGGCAGGGTCACAGATACGCAGTATTTT
TRBD1 | 16 | TRBJ2-7 | NA | TRBV5-1 | CASSLEATGARYEQYF | TGCGCCAGCAGCTTGGAGGCGACAGGGGCCCGCTACGAGCAGTACTTC
NA | 13 | TRBJ1-3 | few | TRBV29-1 | CSVEVLPGNTIYF | TGCAGCGTTGAGGTCCTGCCGGGAAACACCATATATTTT
NA | 11 | TRBJ2-1 | NA | TRBV7-2 | CASSLAREQFF | TGTGCCAGCAGCTTAGCCCGCGAGCAGTTCTTC
TRBD2 | 17 | TRBJ2-1 | few | TRBV5-1 | CASSLATSGRIYNEQFF | TGCGCCAGCAGCTTGGCCACTAGCGGGAGGATATACAATGAGCAGTTCTTC
NA | 15 | TRBJ1-2 | NA | TRBV9 | CASSATSGINYGYTF | TGTGCCAGCAGCGCGACCTCGGGCATAAACTATGGCTACACCTTC
TRBD1 | 16 | TRBJ2-3 | few | TRBV7-3 | CASSLKGQSLTDTQYF | TGTGCCAGCAGCTTAAAGGGACAGAGTCTCACAGATACGCAGTATTTT
NA | 13 | TRBJ1-2 | NA | TRBV30 | CAWRQGTYYGYTF | TGTGCCTGGAGGCAGGGCACTTACTATGGCTACACCTTC
NA | 18 | TRBJ2-1 | NA | TRBV4-1 | CASSQEEVGNYRGNEQFF | TGCGCCAGCAGCCAAGAAGAGGTCGGAAACTACCGTGGCAATGAGCAGTTCTTC
NA | 14 | TRBJ2-3 | NA | TRBV18 | CASSPIGATDTQYF | TGTGCCAGCTCACCAATCGGGGCCACAGATACGCAGTATTTT
NA | 11 | TRBJ2-4 | NA | TRBV20-1 | CSGLMENIQYF | TGCAGTGGATTAATGGAAAACATTCAGTACTTC
NA | 12 | TRBJ2-3 | few | TRBV5-6 | CASSISTDTQYF | TGTGCCAGCAGCATCAGCACAGATACGCAGTATTTT
NA | 11 | TRBJ2-5 | NA | TRBV18 | CASSRGETQYF | TGTGCCAGCTCCCGAGGAGAGACCCAGTACTTC
TRBD2 | 15 | TRBJ2-7 | NA | TRBV18 | CASSPLAGEFYEQYF | TGTGCCAGCTCACCACTAGCGGGAGAATTCTACGAGCAGTACTTC
TRBD2 | 16 | TRBJ2-1 | few | TRBV19 | CASSIPTSGRKNEQFF | TGTGCCAGTAGTATTCCGACTAGCGGGAGGAAGAATGAGCAGTTCTTC
NA | 15 | TRBJ2-2 | NA | TRBV30 | CAWSPERLITGELFF | TGTGCCTGGAGTCCGGAACGTTTGATCACCGGGGAGCTGTTTTTT
TRBD2 | 15 | TRBJ2-1 | NA | TRBV7-2 | CASSLGLAGDNEQFF | TGTGCCAGCAGCTTGGGGCTAGCGGGGGACAATGAGCAGTTCTTC
NA | 12 | TRBJ2-7 | few | TRBV29-1 | CSVTGSIYEQYF | TGCAGCGTAACCGGGAGCATCTACGAGCAGTACTTC
NA | 12 | TRBJ1-3 | NA | TRBV30 | CAWSEEGHTIYF | TGTGCCTGGAGTGAGGAGGGGCACACCATATATTTT
NA | 14 | TRBJ2-7 | few | TRBV4-3 | CASSQSQGFYEQYF | TGCGCCAGCAGCCAGTCACAGGGTTTCTACGAGCAGTACTTC
TRBD1 | 14 | TRBJ2-4 | few | TRBV15 | CATSSRTGVNIQYF | TGTGCCACCAGCTCTCGGACAGGGGTAAACATTCAGTACTTC